These 5 T cell receptor beta chains originate from one sample sequenced in a study of blood T cell repertoires in COVID-19. TCRdb keeps only in-frame clones here, not all; method: immunoSEQ multiplex PCR. The repertoire holds 150,000 to 200,000 clones, with 70% to 90% as singletons. Sequenced: peripheral blood. These receptors were obtained from a man aged 40-50 years with active or convalescent COVID-19.

About this clone: The same CDR3 arises from other DNA sequences in this sample as well. This rearrangement joins TRBV5-1 to TRBJ2-7, with D perhaps TRBD2 (5 bases). The CDR3 is made up of 12 amino acids. CDR1 is SGHRS, CDR2 YFSETQ, per germline. V was cut by 4 bases and J by 2 bases, with 7 bases left in between. The CDR3 is CASSLGAYEQYF. The CDR3 coding sequence is TGCGCCAGCAGCCTGGGAGCCTACGAGCAGTACTTC. Looking up the rest from reference TRBV5-1 and TRBJ2-7 gives the full variable domain: KAGVTQTPRYLIKTRGQQVTLSCSPISGHRSVSWYQQTPGQGLQFLFEYFSETQRNKGNFPGRFSGRQFSNSRSEMNVSTLELGDSALYLCASSLGAYEQYFGPGTRLTVT.

This chain connects TRBV5-4 to TRBJ2-7; the D gene is possibly TRBD1 (5 bases). Germline CDR1 and CDR2: SGHNT and YYREEE (reference sequence). V lost 0 bases and J 0 bases, leaving 13 bases between the germline ends. The CDR3 covers 16 residues. The CDR3: CASSLGGVVSSYEQYF. The CDR3 DNA reads TGTGCCAGCAGCTTGGGGGGCGTAGTTTCCTCCTACGAGCAGTACTTC. Full variable domain (rest looked up from reference TRBV5-4 and TRBJ2-7): ETGVTQSPTHLIKTRGQQVTLRCSSQSGHNTVSWYQQALGQGPQFIFQYYREEENGRGNFPPRFSGLQFPNYSSELNVNALELDDSALYLCASSLGGVVSSYEQYFGPGTRLTVT.

V gene TRBV7-2 combines with J gene TRBJ2-1, with 7 bases fitting TRBD1. The CDR3 contains 15 residues. The V segment lost 4 bases and the J segment 4 bases; nucleotides outside the gene matches: 7. Germline values: CDR1 SGHTA, CDR2 FQGNSA. The CDR3 here is CASSSTSGQYNEQFF. CDR3 nucleotides: TGTGCCAGCAGCTCCACGTCGGGACAGTACAATGAGCAGTTCTTC.

The J gene is TRBJ2-7, the V gene TRBV12-3 or TRBV12-4; D is undetermined. The ends were cut back, 2 bases at V and 1 base at J, with 6 bases in the middle. The CDR3 covers 13 residues. As DNA, the CDR3 is TGTGCCAGCAGTTTATTGACTTCCTACGAGCAGTACTTC. Its protein product is CASSLLTSYEQYF.

The chain couples TRBV19 to TRBJ2-1, with a possible D match to TRBD2 (6 bases). This CDR3 spans 12 amino acids. V was pared by 3 bases and J by 8 bases, with 8 bases between. From germline, CDR1 is LNHDA and CDR2 SQIVND (reference sequence). The CDR3, as DNA: TGTGCCAGTAGTATGGGACTCGATGAGCAGTTCTTC. This codes for CASSMGLDEQFF.